This TCR beta chain was captured in a study of cytomegalovirus exposure and HLA in healthy donors. The PCR used 60 Vbeta and 13 Jbeta primers. Produced via immunoSEQ multiplex PCR; TCRdb's table is partial and in-frame only. The sample carries approximately 210,000 clones, about 80% recorded once. Study results and caveats: Highly shared variants forming one cluster were likely a sequencing artifact. In vitro, three CMV-associated chains proved specific for CMV antigens. A later analysis reportedly found that, within productive TCRs, an Asian-associated ancestry cluster had fewer N-insertions than the mean observed across the roughly 690 donors. Most subjects' HLA-A and HLA-B alleles were reportedly predicted from TCR beta sequences.

Per germline, CDR1 SQVTM and CDR2 ANQGSEA. The CDR3 sequence is 13 residues long. The V gene lost 4 bases and the J gene lost 3 bases, with 12 bases spanning the gap. In regard to this clone: Antigen: not known.

This clonotype was obtained from a woman in her thirties or forties in good health and CMV-seronegative. Material for sequencing was PBMCs. The V and J genes are TRBV29-1 and TRBJ1-2, with a possible D match to TRBD1 (6 bases). The CDR3 region has the DNA TGCAGCGTTGCGGAAGGGGGGGACTATGGCTACACCTTC. This sequence encodes CSVAEGGDYGYTF.